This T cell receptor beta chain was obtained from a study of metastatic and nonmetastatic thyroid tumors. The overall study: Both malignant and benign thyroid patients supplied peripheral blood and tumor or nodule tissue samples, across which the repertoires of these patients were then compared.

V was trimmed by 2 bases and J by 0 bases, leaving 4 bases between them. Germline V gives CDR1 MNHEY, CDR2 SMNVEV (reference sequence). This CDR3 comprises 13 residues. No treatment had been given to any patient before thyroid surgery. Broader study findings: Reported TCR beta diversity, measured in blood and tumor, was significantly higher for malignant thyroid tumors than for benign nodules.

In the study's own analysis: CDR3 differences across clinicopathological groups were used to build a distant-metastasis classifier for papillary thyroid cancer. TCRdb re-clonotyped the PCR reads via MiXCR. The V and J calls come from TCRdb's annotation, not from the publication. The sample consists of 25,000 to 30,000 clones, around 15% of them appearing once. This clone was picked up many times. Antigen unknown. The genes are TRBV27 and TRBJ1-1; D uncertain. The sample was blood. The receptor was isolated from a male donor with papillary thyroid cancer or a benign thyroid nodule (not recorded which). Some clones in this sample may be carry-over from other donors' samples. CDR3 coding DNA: TGTGCCAGCAGTTTAGCCTTGAACACTGAAGCTTTCTTT. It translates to CASSLALNTEAFF.